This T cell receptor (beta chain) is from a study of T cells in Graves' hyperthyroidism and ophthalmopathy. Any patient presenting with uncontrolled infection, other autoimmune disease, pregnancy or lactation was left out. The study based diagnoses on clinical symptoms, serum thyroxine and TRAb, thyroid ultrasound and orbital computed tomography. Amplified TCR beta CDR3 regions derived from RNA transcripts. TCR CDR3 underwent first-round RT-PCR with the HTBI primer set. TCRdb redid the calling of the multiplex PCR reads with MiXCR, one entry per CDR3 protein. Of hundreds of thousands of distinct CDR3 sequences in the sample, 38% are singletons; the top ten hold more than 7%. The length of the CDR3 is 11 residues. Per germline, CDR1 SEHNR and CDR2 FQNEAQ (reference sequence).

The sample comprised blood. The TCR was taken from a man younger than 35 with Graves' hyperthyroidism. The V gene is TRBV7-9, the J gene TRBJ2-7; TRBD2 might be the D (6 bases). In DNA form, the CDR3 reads TGTTCCACGGAGGGGACCTACGAGCAGTACTTC. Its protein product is CSTEGTYEQYF.